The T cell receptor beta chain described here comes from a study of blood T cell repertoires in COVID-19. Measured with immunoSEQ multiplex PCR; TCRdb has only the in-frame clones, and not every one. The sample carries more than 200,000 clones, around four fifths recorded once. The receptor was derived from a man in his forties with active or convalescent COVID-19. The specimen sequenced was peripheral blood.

The chain's CDR3 is CASSFSKPDTQYF. CDR3 nucleotides: TGTGCCAGCAGCTTTAGTAAACCAGATACGCAGTATTTT. The chain employs TRBV11-2 and TRBJ2-3, with D hard to call. Trimming left V 3 bases short and J 4 bases short, with 8 bases between. The germline V gene has CDR1 SGHAT and CDR2 FQNNGV. The CDR3 covers 13 residues.